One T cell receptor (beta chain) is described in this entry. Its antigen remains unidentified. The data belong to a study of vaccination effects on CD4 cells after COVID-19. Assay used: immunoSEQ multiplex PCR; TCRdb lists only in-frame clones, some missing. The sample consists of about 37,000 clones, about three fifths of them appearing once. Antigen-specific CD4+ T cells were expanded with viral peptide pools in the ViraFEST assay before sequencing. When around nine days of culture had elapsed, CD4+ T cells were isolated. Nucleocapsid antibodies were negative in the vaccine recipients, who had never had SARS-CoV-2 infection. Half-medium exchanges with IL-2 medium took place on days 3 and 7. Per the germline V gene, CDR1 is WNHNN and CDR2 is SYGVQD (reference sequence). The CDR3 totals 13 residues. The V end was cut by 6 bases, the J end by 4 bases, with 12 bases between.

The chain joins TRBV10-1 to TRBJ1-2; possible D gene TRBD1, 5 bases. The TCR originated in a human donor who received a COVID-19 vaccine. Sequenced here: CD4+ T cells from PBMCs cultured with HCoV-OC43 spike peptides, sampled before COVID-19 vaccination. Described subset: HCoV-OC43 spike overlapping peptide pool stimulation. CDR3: CASSPGTVYGYTF. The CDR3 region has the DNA TGCGCCAGCAGCCCAGGGACGGTCTATGGCTACACCTTC.